This TCR beta chain was observed in a study of T-cell memory formation after mild COVID-19. Across the whole study: Most TCR clusters belonged to a single donor.

Study-wide findings and caveats: Researchers report contracting CD4+ clones mostly in CM and EM, with CD8+ clones in EMRA. That cross-reactive memory joined was suggested by some responding clones appearing in pre-infection memory.

The V end lost 2 bases, the J end lost 2 bases, and 17 bases lay between the germline ends. The CDR3 consists of 17 residues. Per germline, CDR1 SGHTA and CDR2 FQGNSA. A note on this clonotype: Its antigen is as yet unknown.

The TCR alpha and TCR beta cDNA libraries, bearing sample barcodes and UMIs, were generated by 5'RACE using constant-segment primers. Via MiXCR, TCRdb re-called the 5' RACE reads, giving one row per CDR3 protein. There are about 290,000 distinct CDR3 sequences in the sample; approximately 15% occur only once, and 22% lies in the top ten. The clonotype originates from a young man who had mild COVID-19 (a few samples of this study predate the infection). Cell type and time point are not known. The chain has TRBV7-2 and TRBJ2-3; possible D gene TRBD2, 6 bases. The sequencing sample was made of PBMCs or a T cell subset sorted from them (not recorded which). The CDR3 DNA reads TGTGCCAGCAGCTTACGATCAGGACGGGGGTACACAGATACGCAGTATTTT. Translated, it gives CASSLRSGRGYTDTQYF.